This T cell receptor (beta chain) came from a study of T cell repertoires in cytomegalovirus infection. TCRdb independently ran MiXCR on the reads; one entry per CDR3 protein. The top ten hold approximately 15% of the sample, which has fewer than 300,000 distinct CDR3 sequences, 20% to 30% seen once. Germline CDR1 and CDR2: MDHEN and SYDVKM. The CDR3 spans 15 residues. With 4 bases clipped from V and 3 bases from J, the junction kept 6 bases outside the gene matches. The sample consisted of PBMCs. The clonotype was recovered from a human donor in good health (CMV status not recorded). Some clones in this sample may be carry-over from other donors' samples. The chain couples TRBV28 to TRBJ2-7, with 10 bases aligning to TRBD2. This chain's CDR3 is CASSSQASGSYEQYF. CDR3 coding DNA: TGTGCCAGCAGTTCTCAGGCTAGCGGGAGCTACGAGCAGTACTTC.